This TCR beta chain was identified in a study of early stage breast cancer tumors. The study's findings and limits: Functional markers like CD4, CD8 and FOXP3 were missed in bulk sequencing. Most shared enriched TCRB sequences were commonly generated ones. Compared with adjacent normal breast tissue, tumors showed about 2.3-fold greater T cell density and higher clonality.

The method was immunoSEQ multiplex PCR; TCRdb's version includes in-frame clones alone and lacks a portion of them. The sample has approximately 7,000 clones; around three fifths are singletons. A few counts support this clone. Its target is not known. The J segment lost 8 bases and the V segment lost 4 bases, leaving 11 bases of the junction unmatched. CDR1 ENHRY and CDR2 SYGVKD come from the germline V gene. The CDR3 has 15 residues. The chain links TRBV10-3 to TRBJ2-1; TRBD2 matches at 7 bases. Material: normal breast tissue next to the tumor. The receptor comes from a person between 45 and 65 years old with breast cancer. The CDR3 sequence: CAISGLAEIRDEQFF. In DNA, the CDR3 is TGTGCCATCAGTGGTCTAGCGGAAATAAGGGATGAGCAGTTCTTC.